The sequence of this T cell receptor beta chain was determined in a study of PD-1 blockade in classical Hodgkin lymphoma. Study-level points and caveats: Diversity in CD4+ TCRs, unlike that measured in CD8+ TCRs, had risen significantly by C4D1. The study found complete responders had baseline diversity similar to newly diagnosed patients. Newly diagnosed patients reportedly had lower baseline TCR diversity than healthy donors.

On this clone: Antigen specificity is unknown.

V was trimmed by 4 bases and J by 0 bases, leaving 10 bases between them. The CDR3 covers 15 residues. CDR1 KGHSH and CDR2 LQKENI come from the germline V gene. The assay was immunoSEQ multiplex PCR, and TCRdb's table has in-frame clones only and misses some. The data contain 75,000 to 100,000 clones, roughly 76% of them singletons. All trial patients relapsed after autologous stem cell transplantation. Best responses were complete response, partial response or progressive disease. Specimen: peripheral blood mononuclear cells (PBMCs), collected before the second cycle of nivolumab. V is TRBV18 and J is TRBJ2-1; D is undetermined. The sequence came from a human donor with classical Hodgkin lymphoma. In nucleotides, the CDR3 is TGTGCCAGCTCACAGAGCGTGAGCTCCTACAATGAGCAGTTCTTC. It is translated as CASSQSVSSYNEQFF. The full variable domain, rest sourced from reference TRBV18 and TRBJ2-1, is NAGVMQNPRHLVRRRGQEARLRCSPMKGHSHVYWYRQLPEEGLKFMVYLQKENIIDESGMPKERFSAEFPKEGPSILRIQQVVRGDSAAYFCASSQSVSSYNEQFFGPGTRLTVL.